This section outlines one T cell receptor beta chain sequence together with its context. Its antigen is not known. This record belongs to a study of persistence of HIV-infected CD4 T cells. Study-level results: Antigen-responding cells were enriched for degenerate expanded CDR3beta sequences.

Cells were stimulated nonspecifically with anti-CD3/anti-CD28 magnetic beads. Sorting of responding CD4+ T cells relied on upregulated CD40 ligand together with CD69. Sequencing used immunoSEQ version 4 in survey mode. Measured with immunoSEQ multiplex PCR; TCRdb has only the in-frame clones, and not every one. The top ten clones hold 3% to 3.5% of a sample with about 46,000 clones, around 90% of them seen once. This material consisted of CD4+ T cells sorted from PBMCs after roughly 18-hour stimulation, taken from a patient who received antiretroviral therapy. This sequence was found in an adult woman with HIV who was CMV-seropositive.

CDR3 sequence: CASPPGTGGPDTQYF. CDR3 in DNA: TGTGCCAGCCCCCCCGGGACAGGGGGGCCAGATACGCAGTATTTT. The chain joins TRBV7-2 to TRBJ2-3, with 11 bases aligning to TRBD1. V was clipped by 8 bases and J by 4 bases; unmatched bases: 8. CDR1 and CDR2 (germline): SGHTA, FQGNSA. This CDR3 contains 15 residues.